The next 12 T cell receptor beta chains were all read from a single sample in a study of PD-L1 blockade in urothelial cancer. TCRdb keeps only in-frame clones here, not all; method: immunoSEQ multiplex PCR. The sample includes around 50,000 clones, roughly 80% seen only once; the top ten take 1% to 1.5%. Time point given: pretreatment peripheral blood. The material was PBMCs, obtained around atezolizumab (anti-PD-L1) treatment. These receptors all stem from a man aged 50 to 60 with urothelial cancer.

This sequence joins TRBV7-2 and TRBJ2-7; a possible D gene is TRBD2 (6 bases). Trimming took 5 bases from V and 2 from J, leaving 13 bases between them. Germline CDR1 is SGHTA and CDR2 is FQGNSA. This CDR3 comprises 14 residues. The CDR3 region has the DNA TGTGCCAGCAGCACGTGGACGGGGGCCTACGAGCAGTACTTC. Protein product: CASSTWTGAYEQYF.

This chain links TRBV5-6 with TRBJ2-3; 13 bases match TRBD2. The length of the CDR3 is 19 residues. CDR1 is SGHDT, CDR2 YYEEEE, per germline. The trim removed 3 bases at V and 4 bases at J, leaving 14 bases unmatched. The CDR3 loop reads CASSSMTSGGYSHPDTQYF. The DNA for the CDR3 is TGTGCCAGCAGCTCGATGACTAGCGGGGGGTACTCCCACCCAGATACGCAGTATTTT.

This clone has only a few counts. V usage is TRBV6-5 and J usage is TRBJ2-7; no clear D gene. CDR1 and CDR2 (germline): MNHEY, SVGAGI. The CDR3 is made up of 13 amino acids. Trimming removed 4 bases from V and 0 bases from J, with 7 bases in between. This CDR3 reads CASSLRSSYEQYF. In DNA, the CDR3 is TGTGCCAGCAGTTTAAGGAGCTCCTACGAGCAGTACTTC.

The V call is TRBV29-1, the J call TRBJ2-3; 9 bases match TRBD1. Germline loops: CDR1 SQVTM, CDR2 ANQGSEA. This CDR3 region has 12 residues. Losses at the gene ends were 5 bases for V and 12 bases for J; bases not matched to a gene: 9. The CDR3 nucleotides are TGCAGCGTTAACGAGCCGGGACAGGGCCAGTATTTT. The encoded protein is CSVNEPGQGQYF.

This chain links TRBV6-1 with TRBJ2-7; D unclear. Trimming took 3 bases from V and 2 from J, leaving 20 bases between them. The CDR3 sequence is 17 residues long. From germline, CDR1 is MNHNS and CDR2 SASEGT. CDR3 protein: CASSEMASRIPAYEQYF. CDR3 DNA sequence: TGTGCCAGCAGTGAGATGGCAAGCAGGATCCCAGCCTACGAGCAGTACTTC.

The rearrangement uses TRBV15 and TRBJ1-5; no clear D. Germline lookup yields CDR1 LNHNV and CDR2 YYDKDF (reference sequence). Trimming cost V 7 bases and J 0 bases, with 10 bases left between them. The CDR3 runs 14 residues. The CDR3 reads CATTPDYSNQPQHF. The CDR3 DNA sequence: TGTGCCACCACCCCGGACTATAGCAATCAGCCCCAGCATTTT.

The V and J genes are TRBV5-1 and TRBJ2-7; possibly TRBD1 for D (6 bases). This CDR3 has 13 residues. With 8 bases removed from V and 6 bases from J, the gap between germline ends came to 18 bases. CDR1 and CDR2 (germline): SGHRS, YFSETQ. CDR3 in DNA: TGCGCCAGTCACGTCGAAGGGGGAAGCGAGCAGTACTTC. It translates to CASHVEGGSEQYF.

V and J are TRBV28 and TRBJ2-1, with 10 bases that match TRBD1. Germline V gene data show CDR1 as MDHEN and CDR2 as SYDVKM. J was trimmed by 1 base and V by 5 bases; bases with no gene match: 5. The CDR3 runs 16 residues. The CDR3 DNA sequence: TGTGCCAGCAGTCAGGGGACAGGGGCTTCCTACAATGAGCAGTTCTTC. This gives the protein CASSQGTGASYNEQFF.

This sequence joins TRBV11-2 and TRBJ2-1, with TRBD1 matching over 8 bases. Germline-derived CDR1 and CDR2 are SGHAT and FQNNGV. The CDR3 runs to 17 residues. V was clipped by 4 bases and J by 1 base; unmatched bases: 9. CDR3 amino acids: CASSSILTGGSYNEQFF. The CDR3 DNA reads as TGTGCCAGCAGCTCAATCCTAACAGGGGGTTCCTACAATGAGCAGTTCTTC.

The chain links TRBV6-5 to TRBJ2-5, with D unclear. In germline, CDR1 is MNHEY, CDR2 SVGAGI. V lost 5 bases and J 5 bases, leaving 15 bases between the germline ends. CDR3 length: 14 residues. The chain's CDR3 is CASSKRGFSETQYF. DNA of the CDR3: TGTGCCAGCAGTAAACGAGGTTTTTCGGAGACCCAGTACTTC.

V gene TRBV4-3 combines with J gene TRBJ1-2, with a possible D match to TRBD1 (6 bases). Germline V gene data show CDR1 as LGHNA and CDR2 as YSLEER. The CDR3 runs to 14 residues. Trimming cost V 4 bases and J 6 bases, with 15 bases left between them. CDR3 coding DNA: TGCGCCAGCAGCCCAAGGGGGGGCGCGGATGGCTACACCTTC. This encodes CASSPRGGADGYTF.

V and J are TRBV25-1 and TRBJ1-5; D gene ambiguous. This CDR3 is built from 14 residues. Trimming took 6 bases from V and 3 from J, leaving 12 bases between them. Germline CDR1 reads MGHDK; CDR2 reads SYGVNS. The CDR3 region has the DNA TGTGCCAGCAGGGGAGACGGCTTCAATCAGCCCCAGCATTTT. It translates to CASRGDGFNQPQHF.